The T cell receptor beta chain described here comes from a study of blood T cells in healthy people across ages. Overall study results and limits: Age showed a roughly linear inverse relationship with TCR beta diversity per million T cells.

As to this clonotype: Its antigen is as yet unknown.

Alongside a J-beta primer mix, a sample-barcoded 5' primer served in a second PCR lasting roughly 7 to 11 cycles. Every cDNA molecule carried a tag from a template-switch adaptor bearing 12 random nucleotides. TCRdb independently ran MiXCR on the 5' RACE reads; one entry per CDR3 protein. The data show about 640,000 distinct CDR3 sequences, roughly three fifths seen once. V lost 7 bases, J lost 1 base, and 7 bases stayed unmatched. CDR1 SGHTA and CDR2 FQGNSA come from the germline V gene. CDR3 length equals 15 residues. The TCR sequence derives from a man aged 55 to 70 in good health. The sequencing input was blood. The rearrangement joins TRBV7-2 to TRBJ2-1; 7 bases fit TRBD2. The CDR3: CASTLGTTSYNEQFF. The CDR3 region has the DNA TGTGCCAGCACCCTCGGGACTACTTCCTACAATGAGCAGTTCTTC.